The 23 T cell receptor beta chains below were found in one sample sequenced in a study of cytomegalovirus exposure and HLA in healthy donors. The PCR had 60 Vbeta and 13 Jbeta primers. Data came from immunoSEQ multiplex PCR; TCRdb stores just in-frame clones and leaves some out. The sample records around 150,000 clones, over 60% being singletons. The specimen was PBMCs. The receptors shown here come from a man aged 35 to 55 in good health and CMV-seronegative.

The chain joins TRBV9 to TRBJ2-5, with 7 nucleotides matching TRBD2. V lost 1 base to trimming and J lost 5 bases; unmatched junction nucleotides: 8. The CDR3 has 15 amino acids. From germline, CDR1 is SGDLS and CDR2 YYNGEE. CDR3 nucleotides: TGTGCCAGCAGCGTATATGGGGGGGGGTCGGAGACCCAGTACTTC. Translating gives CASSVYGGGSETQYF.

A remark on this clone: The identical CDR3 is also encoded by other nucleotide sequences in the sample. The CDR3 DNA sequence: TGTGCCAGCAGCCAATGGGGACTAGCGAGCACTGGGGAGCTGTTTTTT. It translates to CASSQWGLASTGELFF. The rearrangement uses TRBV7-2 and TRBJ2-2; the match to TRBD2 covers 10 bases. CDR1 is SGHTA, CDR2 FQGNSA, per germline. This CDR3 comprises 16 residues. V lost 5 bases and J lost 8; bases outside the gene matches: 11.

The rearrangement links TRBV6-1 to TRBJ1-6, with D perhaps matching TRBD1 (5 bases). This CDR3 spans 15 amino acids. The V gene's germline CDR1 is MNHNS and CDR2 SASEGT. The V and J ends lost 5 bases and 5 bases respectively, with 13 bases between them. The CDR3 DNA sequence: TGTGCCAGCAGTATCCTTCAGGGAAATAATTCACCCCTCCACTTT. This encodes CASSILQGNNSPLHF.

The rearrangement links TRBV5-6 to TRBJ2-7, with 7 bases aligning to TRBD2. CDR1 is SGHDT, CDR2 YYEEEE, per germline. V dropped 4 bases and J dropped 0; count of bases not matched to a gene: 7. CDR3 size: 15 residues. CDR3 amino acids: CASSGTGGYSYEQYF. The CDR3 DNA reads TGTGCCAGCAGCGGAACGGGGGGATACTCCTACGAGCAGTACTTC.

This sequence joins TRBV5-8 and TRBJ1-2; TRBD1 is a possible D gene (6 bases). Germline V gives CDR1 SGHTS, CDR2 YDEGEE. The CDR3 is made up of 12 amino acids. Trimming pared 2 bases from V and 12 bases from J, leaving 14 bases between. The CDR3 is CASSFFRQVHTF. Written as DNA, the CDR3 is TGTGCCAGCAGCTTTTTTCGACAGGTCCACACCTTC.

This rearrangement joins TRBV5-1 to TRBJ1-4, with D hard to call. This CDR3 is built from 14 residues. The V and J ends lost 4 bases and 7 bases respectively, with 14 bases between them. CDR1 and CDR2 from the germline V gene are SGHRS and YFSETQ. CDR3 coding DNA: TGCGCCAGCAGCCCGACTCCGAGGAGTGAAAAACTGTTTTTT. Residues: CASSPTPRSEKLFF.

The J gene is TRBJ1-1, the V gene TRBV4-1; TRBD1 matches 8 bases. Germline V gives CDR1 MGHRA, CDR2 YSYEKL. This CDR3 comprises 18 residues. With V trimmed by 1 base and J by 0 bases, 10 bases remained unmatched. CDR3 loop: CASSQAWTQGALNTEAFF. DNA of the CDR3: TGCGCCAGCAGCCAAGCCTGGACTCAGGGGGCCCTGAACACTGAAGCTTTCTTT.

The J gene is TRBJ2-7, the V gene TRBV11-2; D possibly corresponds to TRBD2 (6 bases). V was pared by 1 base and J by 0 bases, with 13 bases between. From germline, CDR1 is SGHAT and CDR2 FQNNGV. This CDR3 has 16 residues. The CDR3 region has the DNA TGTGCCAGCAGCTTAGCGTTCGGGGGAATCTCCTACGAGCAGTACTTC. This gives the protein CASSLAFGGISYEQYF.

The V call is TRBV27, the J call TRBJ1-2; 9 nucleotides agree with TRBD1. CDR1 and CDR2 (germline): MNHEY, SMNVEV (reference sequence). V lost 6 bases and J lost 6; bases outside the gene matches: 5. This CDR3 region has 13 residues. The CDR3 sequence is CASSLDRGHGYTF. The CDR3 coding sequence is TGTGCCAGCAGCCTGGACAGGGGACATGGCTACACCTTC.

DNA for the CDR3: TGTGCCAGCAGCAAAGGACTACAGGGGTCGGGGTATAGTGGCTACACCTTC. Its protein is CASSKGLQGSGYSGYTF. The chain has TRBV21-1 and TRBJ1-2; the DNA was not used to check the table's D call, TRBD1. TRBV21-1 is deemed a pseudogene. The length of the CDR3 is 17 residues.

The chain couples TRBV2 to TRBJ1-4; D remains unclear. This CDR3 is 14 amino acids long. Germline V gene lookup returns CDR1 SNHLY and CDR2 FYNNEI. Trimming cost V 4 bases and J 7 bases, with 13 bases left between them. In DNA form, the CDR3 reads TGTGCCAGCAGTGGATCGGCAGGCTCTGAAAAACTGTTTTTT. As protein: CASSGSAGSEKLFF.

The rearrangement uses TRBV9 and TRBJ1-1; D might be TRBD1 (6 bases). CDR3 size: 15 residues. Trimming took off 3 bases at V and 0 bases at J, with 12 bases between the two ends. In germline, CDR1 is SGDLS, CDR2 YYNGEE. CDR3 in DNA: TGTGCCAGCAGCGATCAACAGGGATTGAACACTGAAGCTTTCTTT. Residues: CASSDQQGLNTEAFF.

J is TRBJ2-2 and V is TRBV7-7; TRBD1 matches 9 bases. This CDR3 spans 15 amino acids. The germline V gene has CDR1 SSHAT and CDR2 FNYEAQ (reference sequence). Trimming removed 2 bases from V and 4 bases from J; junction bases left unmatched: 2. CDR3 sequence reads: CASSLSQGATGELFF. The DNA of the CDR3 is TGTGCCAGCAGCTTATCACAGGGGGCCACCGGGGAGCTGTTTTTT.

This clone was counted a single time. V gene TRBV2 combines with J gene TRBJ2-1; possibly TRBD1 for D (6 bases). Deletions cut 5 bases from V and 8 bases from J, with 10 bases between. The V gene's germline CDR1 is SNHLY and CDR2 FYNNEI. The CDR3 runs 12 residues. CDR3 DNA: TGTGCCAGCAGTATGACAGGCCATGAGCAGTTCTTC. Its protein is CASSMTGHEQFF.

This clone was seen only a few times. The J gene is TRBJ2-7, the V gene TRBV5-1; perhaps TRBD2 as D (6 bases). CDR3 length: 14 amino acids. Looked up from germline, CDR1 is SGHRS and CDR2 is YFSETQ. V shed 1 base and J shed 3 bases, with 11 bases lying between them. The DNA of the CDR3 is TGCGCCAGCAGCTTGACTGGAGGGGTCTACGAGCAGTACTTC. It translates to CASSLTGGVYEQYF.

There are a few counts of this clone. V is TRBV4-1 and J is TRBJ1-3; D is uncertain. Germline V CDR1 and CDR2: MGHRA, YSYEKL. There are 14 residues in the CDR3. V lost 6 bases, J lost 4 bases, and 13 bases lay in between. The CDR3 protein is CASRSGLRGNTIYF. CDR3 DNA: TGCGCCAGCAGGTCAGGCTTACGGGGAAACACCATATATTTT.

In its sample, this clone was seen once. The chain couples TRBV15 to TRBJ1-2, with D maybe TRBD1 (6 bases). The V end lost 5 bases, the J end lost 4 bases, and 14 bases lay between the germline ends. The CDR3 sequence is 14 residues long. Germline V CDR1 and CDR2: LNHNV, YYDKDF (reference sequence). CDR3 coding DNA: TGTGCCACCAGCGTCCGGACAGTTTTCTATGGCTACACCTTC. It yields the protein CATSVRTVFYGYTF.

The chain has TRBV5-5 and TRBJ2-7, with D maybe TRBD1 (6 bases). The CDR3 is 15 amino acids. Germline V gene sequence: CDR1 SGHKS, CDR2 YYEKEE (reference sequence). The V end was cut by 4 bases, the J end by 5 bases, with 19 bases between. The CDR3 loop reads CASSTRDTYFHEQYF. The CDR3 DNA reads TGTGCCAGCAGCACCCGGGACACCTACTTCCACGAGCAGTACTTC.

Only one count was recorded for this clone. The chain employs TRBV6-5 and TRBJ1-5; possibly TRBD1 for D (6 bases). This CDR3 spans 14 amino acids. V lost 5 bases and J lost 4, with 12 bases in between. CDR1 and CDR2 (germline): MNHEY, SVGAGI. The CDR3 here is CASSDEQGNQPQHF. For the CDR3, the DNA is TGTGCCAGCAGTGACGAACAGGGAAATCAGCCCCAGCATTTT.

This clone appeared a single time. V is TRBV7-9 and J is TRBJ2-7, with D possibly being TRBD2 (6 bases). Germline lookup yields CDR1 SEHNR and CDR2 FQNEAQ (reference sequence). The CDR3 is made up of 15 amino acids. V dropped 0 bases and J dropped 4 bases, with 13 bases sitting between them. As DNA, the CDR3 is TGTGCCAGCAGCTTAGCGAGCGGGCGCGAGTACGAGCAGTACTTC. Residues: CASSLASGREYEQYF.

This rearrangement joins TRBV5-4 to TRBJ2-5, with 8 bases matching TRBD2. This CDR3 has 15 residues. CDR1 is SGHNT and CDR2 is YYREEE in the germline V gene (reference sequence). The V segment lost 5 bases and the J segment 4 bases; nucleotides outside the gene matches: 10. CDR3 loop: CASRSRGAVGETQYF. CDR3 DNA: TGTGCCAGCAGATCGCGGGGGGCGGTGGGAGAGACCCAGTACTTC.

This clone has only one observation. This chain uses TRBV2 with TRBJ2-1, with a weak D call TRBD2 (6 bases). The CDR3 length is 14 residues. Looked up from germline, CDR1 is SNHLY and CDR2 is FYNNEI. Trimming cost V 8 bases and J 1 base, with 12 bases left between them. The CDR3 loop is CASSLAESYNEQFF. In DNA form, the CDR3 reads TGTGCCAGCTCCTTAGCGGAATCCTACAATGAGCAGTTCTTC. The full variable domain, in which reference TRBV2 and TRBJ2-1 provide the parts outside the CDR3, is EPEVTQTPSHQVTQMGQEVILRCVPISNHLYFYWYRQILGQKVEFLVSFYNNEISEKSEIFDDQFSVERPDGSNFTLKIRSTKLEDSAMYFCASSLAESYNEQFFGPGTRLTVL.

The chain joins TRBV6-4 to TRBJ2-1; 11 nucleotides agree with TRBD2. Germline trimming cut 0 bases from V and 11 bases from J; bases unmatched to any gene: 3. The CDR3 is 14 residues long. The V gene's germline CDR1 is MRHNA and CDR2 SNTAGT. The chain's CDR3 is CASSDSGLAGKQFF. The CDR3 DNA reads TGTGCCAGCAGTGACTCCGGACTAGCGGGCAAGCAGTTCTTC.